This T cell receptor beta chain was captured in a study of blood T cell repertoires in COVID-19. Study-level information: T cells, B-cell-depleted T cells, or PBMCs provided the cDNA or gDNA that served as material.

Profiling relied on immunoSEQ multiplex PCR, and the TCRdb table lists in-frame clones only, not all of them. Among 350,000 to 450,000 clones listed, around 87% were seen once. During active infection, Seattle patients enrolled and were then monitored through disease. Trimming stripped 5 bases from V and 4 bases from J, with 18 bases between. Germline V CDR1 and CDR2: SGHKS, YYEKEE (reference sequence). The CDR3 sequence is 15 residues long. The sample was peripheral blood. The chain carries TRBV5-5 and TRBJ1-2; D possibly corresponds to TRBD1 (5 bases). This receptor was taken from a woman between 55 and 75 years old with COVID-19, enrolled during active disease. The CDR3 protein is CASSRDAPGVYGYTF. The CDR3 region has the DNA TGTGCCAGCAGTCGGGACGCACCGGGGGTCTATGGCTACACCTTC. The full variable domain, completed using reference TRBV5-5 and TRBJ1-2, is DAGVTQSPTHLIKTRGQQVTLRCSPISGHKSVSWYQQVLGQGPQFIFQYYEKEERGRGNFPDRFSARQFPNYSSELNVNALLLGDSALYLCASSRDAPGVYGYTFGSGTRLTVV.